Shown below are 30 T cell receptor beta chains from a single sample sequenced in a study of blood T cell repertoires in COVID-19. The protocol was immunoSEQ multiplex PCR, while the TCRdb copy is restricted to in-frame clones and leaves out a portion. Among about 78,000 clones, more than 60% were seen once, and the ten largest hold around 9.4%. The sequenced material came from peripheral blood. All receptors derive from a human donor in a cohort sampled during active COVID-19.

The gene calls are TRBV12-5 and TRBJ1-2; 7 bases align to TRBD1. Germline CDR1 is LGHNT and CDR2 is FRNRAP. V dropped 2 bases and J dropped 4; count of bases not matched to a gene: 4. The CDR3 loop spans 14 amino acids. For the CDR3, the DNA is TGTGCTAGTGGTTTGCAGGACAGGCTCTATGGCTACACCTTC. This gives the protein CASGLQDRLYGYTF.

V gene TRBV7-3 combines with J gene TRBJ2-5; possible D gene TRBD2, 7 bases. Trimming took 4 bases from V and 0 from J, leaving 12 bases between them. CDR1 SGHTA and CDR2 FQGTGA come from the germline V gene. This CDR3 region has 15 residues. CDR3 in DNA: TGTGCCAGCAGCTCTGGGGGGGCCAACCAAGAGACCCAGTACTTC. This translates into CASSSGGANQETQYF.

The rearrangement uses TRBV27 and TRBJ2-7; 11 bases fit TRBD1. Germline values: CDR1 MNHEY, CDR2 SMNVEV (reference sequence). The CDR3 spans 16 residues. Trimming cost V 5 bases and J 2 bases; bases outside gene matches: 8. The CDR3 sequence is CASSQGQDRGPYEQYF. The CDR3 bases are TGTGCCAGCAGTCAGGGCCAGGACAGGGGGCCCTACGAGCAGTACTTC.

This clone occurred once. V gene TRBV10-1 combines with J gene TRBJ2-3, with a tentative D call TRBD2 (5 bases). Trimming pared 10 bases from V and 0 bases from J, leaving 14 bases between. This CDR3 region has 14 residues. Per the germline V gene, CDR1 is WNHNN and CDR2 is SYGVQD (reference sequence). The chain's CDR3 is CAIERTQSTDTQYF. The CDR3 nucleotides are TGCGCCATCGAGCGGACCCAAAGCACAGATACGCAGTATTTT.

CDR3 residues: CATSRAGESSPLHF. As DNA, the CDR3 is TGTGCCACCAGCCGGGCCGGGGAGAGTTCACCCCTCCACTTT. The chain joins TRBV15 to TRBJ1-6; D remains unclear. The CDR3 is 14 amino acids. CDR1 is LNHNV, CDR2 YYDKDF, per germline (reference sequence). V was pared by 5 bases and J by 9 bases, with 14 bases between.

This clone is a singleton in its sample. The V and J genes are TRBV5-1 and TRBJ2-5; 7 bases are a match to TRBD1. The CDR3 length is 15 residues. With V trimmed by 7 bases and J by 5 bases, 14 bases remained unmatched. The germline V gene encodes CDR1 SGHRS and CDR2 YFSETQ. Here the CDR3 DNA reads TGCGCCAGCTTCGACAGGGACAACCTGAGGGAGACCCAGTACTTC. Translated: CASFDRDNLRETQYF. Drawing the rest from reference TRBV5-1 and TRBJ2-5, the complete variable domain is KAGVTQTPRYLIKTRGQQVTLSCSPISGHRSVSWYQQTPGQGLQFLFEYFSETQRNKGNFPGRFSGRQFSNSRSEMNVSTLELGDSALYLCASFDRDNLRETQYFGPGTRLLVL.

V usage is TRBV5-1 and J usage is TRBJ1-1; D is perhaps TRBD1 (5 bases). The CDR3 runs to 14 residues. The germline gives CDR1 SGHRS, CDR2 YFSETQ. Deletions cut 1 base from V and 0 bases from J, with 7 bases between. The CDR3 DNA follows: TGCGCCAGCAGCTTGTACAGGATGAACACTGAAGCTTTCTTT. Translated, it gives CASSLYRMNTEAFF.

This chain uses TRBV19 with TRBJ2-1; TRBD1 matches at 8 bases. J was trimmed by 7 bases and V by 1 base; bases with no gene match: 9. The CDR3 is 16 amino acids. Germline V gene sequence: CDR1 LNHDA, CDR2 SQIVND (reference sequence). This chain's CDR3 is CASSIAWQGARNEQFF. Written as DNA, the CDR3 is TGTGCCAGTAGTATAGCATGGCAGGGGGCGAGAAATGAGCAGTTCTTC.

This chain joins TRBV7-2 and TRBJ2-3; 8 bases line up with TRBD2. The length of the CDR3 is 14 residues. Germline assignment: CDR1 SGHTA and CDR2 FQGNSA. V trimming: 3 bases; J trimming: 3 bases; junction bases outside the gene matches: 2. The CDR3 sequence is CASSFGGGTDTQYF. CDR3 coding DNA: TGTGCCAGCAGCTTCGGGGGGGGAACAGATACGCAGTATTTT.

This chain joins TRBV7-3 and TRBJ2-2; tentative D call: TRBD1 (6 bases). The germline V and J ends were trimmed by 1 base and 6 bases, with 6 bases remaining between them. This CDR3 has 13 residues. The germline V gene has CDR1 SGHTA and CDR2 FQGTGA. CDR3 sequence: CASSLRQAGELFF. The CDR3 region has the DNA TGTGCCAGCAGCTTAAGACAGGCCGGGGAGCTGTTTTTT.

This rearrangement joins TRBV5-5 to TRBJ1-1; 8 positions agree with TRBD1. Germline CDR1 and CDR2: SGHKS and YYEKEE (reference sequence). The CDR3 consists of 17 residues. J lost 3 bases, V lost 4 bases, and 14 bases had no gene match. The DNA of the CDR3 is TGTGCCAGCAGCCAACCCGACAGGGGAGGGGTGGACACTGAAGCTTTCTTT. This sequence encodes CASSQPDRGGVDTEAFF.

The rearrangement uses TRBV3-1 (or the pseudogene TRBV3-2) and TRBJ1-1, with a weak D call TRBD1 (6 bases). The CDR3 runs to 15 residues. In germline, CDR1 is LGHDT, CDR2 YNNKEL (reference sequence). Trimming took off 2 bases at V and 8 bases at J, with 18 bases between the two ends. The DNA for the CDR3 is TGTGCCAGCAGCCAAAAGGGGACGGGACATTTCGAAGCTTTCTTT. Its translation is CASSQKGTGHFEAFF.

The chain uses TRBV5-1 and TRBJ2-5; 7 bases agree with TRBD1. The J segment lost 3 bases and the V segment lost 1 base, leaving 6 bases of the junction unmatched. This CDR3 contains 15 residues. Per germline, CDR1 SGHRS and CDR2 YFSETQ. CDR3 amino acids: CASSLSGTVKETQYF. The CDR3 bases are TGCGCCAGCAGCTTGTCGGGGACAGTTAAAGAGACCCAGTACTTC.

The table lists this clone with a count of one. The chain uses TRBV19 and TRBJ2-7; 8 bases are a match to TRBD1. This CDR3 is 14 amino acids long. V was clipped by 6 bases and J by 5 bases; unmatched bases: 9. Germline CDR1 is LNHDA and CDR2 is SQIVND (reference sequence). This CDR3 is CASSPQTGDHEQYF. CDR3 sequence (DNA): TGTGCCAGTAGCCCCCAGACAGGGGACCACGAGCAGTACTTC.

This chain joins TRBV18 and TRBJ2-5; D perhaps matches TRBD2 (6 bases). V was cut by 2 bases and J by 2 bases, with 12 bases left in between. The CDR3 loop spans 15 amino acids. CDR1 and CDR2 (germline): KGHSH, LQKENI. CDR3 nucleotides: TGTGCCAGCTCACCAATCCGGACTAAACAAGAGACCCAGTACTTC. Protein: CASSPIRTKQETQYF.

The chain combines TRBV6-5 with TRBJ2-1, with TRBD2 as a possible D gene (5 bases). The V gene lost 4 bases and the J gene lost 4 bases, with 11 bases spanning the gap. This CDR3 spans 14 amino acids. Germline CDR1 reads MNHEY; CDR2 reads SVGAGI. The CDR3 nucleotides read TGTGCCAGCAGTTCCGGGATCAGGTACAATGAGCAGTTCTTC. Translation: CASSSGIRYNEQFF.

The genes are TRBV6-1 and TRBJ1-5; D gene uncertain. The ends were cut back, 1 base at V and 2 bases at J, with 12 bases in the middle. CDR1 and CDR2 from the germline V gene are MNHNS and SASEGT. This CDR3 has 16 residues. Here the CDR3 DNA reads TGTGCCAGCAGTGAAGTCCCCGGGTACGGCAATCAGCCCCAGCATTTT. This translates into CASSEVPGYGNQPQHF.

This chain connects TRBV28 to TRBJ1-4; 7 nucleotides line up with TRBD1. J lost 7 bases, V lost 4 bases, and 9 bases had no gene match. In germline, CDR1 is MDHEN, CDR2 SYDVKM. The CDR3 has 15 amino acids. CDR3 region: CASSSPGGGLEKLFF. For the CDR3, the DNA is TGTGCCAGCAGTTCCCCGGGAGGGGGCCTTGAAAAACTGTTTTTT.

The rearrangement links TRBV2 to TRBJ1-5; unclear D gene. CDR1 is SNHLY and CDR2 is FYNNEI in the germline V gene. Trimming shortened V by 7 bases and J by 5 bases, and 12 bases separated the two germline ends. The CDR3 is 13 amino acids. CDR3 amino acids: CASTPFPDQPQHF. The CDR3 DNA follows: TGTGCCAGCACCCCCTTTCCCGATCAGCCCCAGCATTTT.

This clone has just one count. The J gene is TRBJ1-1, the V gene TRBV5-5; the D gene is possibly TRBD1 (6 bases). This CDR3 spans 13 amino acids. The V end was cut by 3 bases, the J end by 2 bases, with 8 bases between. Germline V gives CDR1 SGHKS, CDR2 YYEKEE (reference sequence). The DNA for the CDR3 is TGTGCCAGCAGCTCACAGGGAAACACTGAAGCTTTCTTT. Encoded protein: CASSSQGNTEAFF.

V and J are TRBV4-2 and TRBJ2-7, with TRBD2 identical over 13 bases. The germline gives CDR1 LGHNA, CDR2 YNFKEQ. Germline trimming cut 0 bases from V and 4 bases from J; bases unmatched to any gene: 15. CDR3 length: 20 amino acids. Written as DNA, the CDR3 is TGTGCCAGCAGCCAAGATTATAACGGGCCCGGACTAGCGGGGGCTTACGAGCAGTACTTC. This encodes CASSQDYNGPGLAGAYEQYF.

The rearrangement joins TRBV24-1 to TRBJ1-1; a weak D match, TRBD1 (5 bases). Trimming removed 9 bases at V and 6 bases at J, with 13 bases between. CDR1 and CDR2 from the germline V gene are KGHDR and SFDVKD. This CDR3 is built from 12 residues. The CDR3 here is CATPSRVPEAFF. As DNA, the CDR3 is TGTGCCACCCCCTCCAGGGTCCCTGAAGCTTTCTTT.

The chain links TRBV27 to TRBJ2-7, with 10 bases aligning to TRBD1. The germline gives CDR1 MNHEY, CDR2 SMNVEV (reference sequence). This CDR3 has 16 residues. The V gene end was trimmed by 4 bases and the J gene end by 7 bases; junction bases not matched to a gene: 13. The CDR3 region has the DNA TGTGCCAGCAGTTCATCCCTTGTCACGGGACAGGGGGAGCAGTACTTC. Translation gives CASSSSLVTGQGEQYF.

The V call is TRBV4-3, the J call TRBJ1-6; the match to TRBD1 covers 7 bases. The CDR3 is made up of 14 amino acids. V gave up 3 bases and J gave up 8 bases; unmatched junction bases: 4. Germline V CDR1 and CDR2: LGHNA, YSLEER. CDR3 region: CASSQDRSHSPLHF. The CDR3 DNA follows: TGCGCCAGCAGCCAGGACAGGTCCCATTCACCCCTCCACTTT.

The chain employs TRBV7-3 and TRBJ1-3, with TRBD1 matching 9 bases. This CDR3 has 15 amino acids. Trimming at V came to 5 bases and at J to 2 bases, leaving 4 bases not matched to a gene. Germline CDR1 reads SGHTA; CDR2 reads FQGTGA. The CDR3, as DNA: TGTGCCAGCAGCAAGGACAGGGGAACTGGAAACACCATATATTTT. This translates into CASSKDRGTGNTIYF.

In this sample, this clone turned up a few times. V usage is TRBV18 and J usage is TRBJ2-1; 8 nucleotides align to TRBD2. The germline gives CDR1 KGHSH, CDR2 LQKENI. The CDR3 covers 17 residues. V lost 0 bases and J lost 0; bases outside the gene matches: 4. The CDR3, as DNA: TGTGCCAGCTCACCACCCCGGGGGGGCCTCTCCTACAATGAGCAGTTCTTC. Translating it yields CASSPPRGGLSYNEQFF. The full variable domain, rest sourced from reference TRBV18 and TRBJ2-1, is NAGVMQNPRHLVRRRGQEARLRCSPMKGHSHVYWYRQLPEEGLKFMVYLQKENIIDESGMPKERFSAEFPKEGPSILRIQQVVRGDSAAYFCASSPPRGGLSYNEQFFGPGTRLTVL.

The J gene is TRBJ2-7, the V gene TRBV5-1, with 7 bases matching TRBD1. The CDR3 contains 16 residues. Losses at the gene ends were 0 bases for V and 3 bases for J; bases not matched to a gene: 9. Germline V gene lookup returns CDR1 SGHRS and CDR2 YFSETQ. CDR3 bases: TGCGCCAGCAGCTTGGGACAGGGAGCCCTACTCTACGAGCAGTACTTC. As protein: CASSLGQGALLYEQYF.

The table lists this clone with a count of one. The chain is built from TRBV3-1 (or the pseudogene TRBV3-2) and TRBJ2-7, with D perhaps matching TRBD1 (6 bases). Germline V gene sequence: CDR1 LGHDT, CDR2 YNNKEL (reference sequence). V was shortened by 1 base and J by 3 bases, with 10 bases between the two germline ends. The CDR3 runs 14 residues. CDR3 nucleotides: TGTGCCAGCAGCCAAGGAGACAGGAGCTACGAGCAGTACTTC. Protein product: CASSQGDRSYEQYF.

DNA for the CDR3: TGTGCCAGCAGTACTATAGCGGGGTCCTACGAGCAGTACTTC. Amino acid sequence: CASSTIAGSYEQYF. This chain links TRBV6-2 or TRBV6-3 with TRBJ2-7; TRBD2 matches 8 bases. Germline values: CDR1 MNHEY, CDR2 SVGEGT. This CDR3 is 14 amino acids long. The J segment lost 1 base and the V segment lost 5 bases, leaving 4 bases of the junction unmatched.

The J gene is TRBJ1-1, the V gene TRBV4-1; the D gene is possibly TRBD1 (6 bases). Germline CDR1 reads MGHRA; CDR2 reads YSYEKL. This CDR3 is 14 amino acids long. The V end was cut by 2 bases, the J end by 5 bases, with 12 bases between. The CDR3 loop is CASSQNRAGTEAFF. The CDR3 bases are TGCGCCAGCAGCCAAAACAGGGCAGGGACTGAAGCTTTCTTT.